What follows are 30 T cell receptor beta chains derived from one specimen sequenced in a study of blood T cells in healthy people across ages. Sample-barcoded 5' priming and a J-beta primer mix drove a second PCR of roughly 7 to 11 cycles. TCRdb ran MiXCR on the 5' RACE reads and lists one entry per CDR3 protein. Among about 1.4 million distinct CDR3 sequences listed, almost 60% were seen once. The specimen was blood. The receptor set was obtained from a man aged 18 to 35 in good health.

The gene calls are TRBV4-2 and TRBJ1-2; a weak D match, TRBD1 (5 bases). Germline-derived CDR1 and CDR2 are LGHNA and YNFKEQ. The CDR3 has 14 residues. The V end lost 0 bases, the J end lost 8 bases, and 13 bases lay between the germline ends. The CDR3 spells CASSQDVGPRGYTF. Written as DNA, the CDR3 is TGTGCCAGCAGCCAAGACGTGGGGCCTAGAGGCTACACCTTC.

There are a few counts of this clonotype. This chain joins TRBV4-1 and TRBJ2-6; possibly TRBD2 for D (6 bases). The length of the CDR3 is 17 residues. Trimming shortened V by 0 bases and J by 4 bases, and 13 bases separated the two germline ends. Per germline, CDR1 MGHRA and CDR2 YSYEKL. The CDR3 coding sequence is TGCGCCAGCAGCCAAGAATGGGGGGTGGACGGGGCCAACGTCCTGACTTTC. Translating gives CASSQEWGVDGANVLTF.

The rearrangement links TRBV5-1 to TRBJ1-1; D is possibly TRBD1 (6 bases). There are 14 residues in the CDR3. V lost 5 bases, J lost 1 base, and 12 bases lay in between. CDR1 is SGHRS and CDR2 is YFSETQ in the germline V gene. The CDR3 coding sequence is TGCGCCAGCAGACAAGGGGGTTCGAACACTGAAGCTTTCTTT. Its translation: CASRQGGSNTEAFF.

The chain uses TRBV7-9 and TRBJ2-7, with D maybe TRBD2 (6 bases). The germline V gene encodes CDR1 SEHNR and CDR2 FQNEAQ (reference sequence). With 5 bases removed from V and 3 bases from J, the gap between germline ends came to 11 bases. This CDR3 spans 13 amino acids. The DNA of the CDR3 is TGTGCCAGCAGCCCCAAAGCGGGCTACGAGCAGTACTTC. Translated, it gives CASSPKAGYEQYF.

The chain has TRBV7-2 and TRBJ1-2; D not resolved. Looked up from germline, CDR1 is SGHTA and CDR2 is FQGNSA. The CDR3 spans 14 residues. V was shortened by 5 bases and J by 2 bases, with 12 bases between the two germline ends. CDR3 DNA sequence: TGTGCCAGCAGCAGACGGTCGGTGAACTATGGCTACACCTTC. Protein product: CASSRRSVNYGYTF.

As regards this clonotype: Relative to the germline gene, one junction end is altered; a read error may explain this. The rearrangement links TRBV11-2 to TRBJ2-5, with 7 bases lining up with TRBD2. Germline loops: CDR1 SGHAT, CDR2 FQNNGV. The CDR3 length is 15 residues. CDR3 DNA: TGTGCCAGCATGGACCGGGGAGGGTTCCAAGAGACCCAGTATTTC. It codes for CASMDRGGFQETQYF.

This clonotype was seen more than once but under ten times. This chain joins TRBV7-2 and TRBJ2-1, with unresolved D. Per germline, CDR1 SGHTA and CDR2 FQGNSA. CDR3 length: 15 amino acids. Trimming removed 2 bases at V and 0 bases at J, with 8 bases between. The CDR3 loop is CASSLTVSSYNEQFF. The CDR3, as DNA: TGTGCCAGCAGCTTAACAGTGTCCTCCTACAATGAGCAGTTCTTC.

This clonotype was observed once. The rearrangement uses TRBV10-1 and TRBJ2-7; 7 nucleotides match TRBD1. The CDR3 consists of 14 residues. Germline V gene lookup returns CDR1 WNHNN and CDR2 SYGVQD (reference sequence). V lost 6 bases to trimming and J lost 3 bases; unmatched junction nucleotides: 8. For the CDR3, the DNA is TGCGCCAGCAGCGGTGGGACAGCTTACTACGAGCAGTACTTC. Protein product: CASSGGTAYYEQYF.

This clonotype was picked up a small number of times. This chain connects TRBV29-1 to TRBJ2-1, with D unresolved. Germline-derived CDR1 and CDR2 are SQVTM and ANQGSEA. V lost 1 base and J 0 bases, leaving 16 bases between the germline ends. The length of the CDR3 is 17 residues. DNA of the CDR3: TGCAGCGTTGAAGGCAGCGCAGCCTCGAGCTCCTACAATGAGCAGTTCTTC. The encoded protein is CSVEGSAASSSYNEQFF.

In DNA, the CDR3 is TGTGCCAGCAGCACCGGACAGGGCTGGGAACTACAAGAGACCCAGTACTTC. Translation: CASSTGQGWELQETQYF. V gene TRBV9 combines with J gene TRBJ2-4, with 8 positions matching TRBD1. With the DNA end fitting TRBJ2-5 better, the J assignment may be wrong. Germline assignment: CDR1 SGDLS and CDR2 YYNGEE. This CDR3 is built from 17 residues.

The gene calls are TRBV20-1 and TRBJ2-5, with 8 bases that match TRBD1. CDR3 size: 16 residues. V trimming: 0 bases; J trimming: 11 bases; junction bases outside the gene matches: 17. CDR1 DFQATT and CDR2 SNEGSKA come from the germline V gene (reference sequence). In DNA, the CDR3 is TGCAGTGCTAGAGATTATGACAGGGGACCGGAGGAGCAGCAGTACTTC. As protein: CSARDYDRGPEEQQYF.

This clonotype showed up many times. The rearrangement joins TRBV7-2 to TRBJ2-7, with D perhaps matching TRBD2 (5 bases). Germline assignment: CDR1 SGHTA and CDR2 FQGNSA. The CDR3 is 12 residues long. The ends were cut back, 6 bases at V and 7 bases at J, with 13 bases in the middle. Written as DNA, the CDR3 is TGTGCCAGCAGTTTACCTACGGGGGAGCAGTACTTC. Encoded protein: CASSLPTGEQYF.

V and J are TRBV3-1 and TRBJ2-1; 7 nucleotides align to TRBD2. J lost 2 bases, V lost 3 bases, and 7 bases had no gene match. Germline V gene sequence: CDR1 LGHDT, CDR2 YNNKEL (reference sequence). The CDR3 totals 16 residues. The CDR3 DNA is TGTGCCAGCAGCCATTCAGTAGGACTAGCCTACAATGAGCAGTTCTTC. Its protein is CASSHSVGLAYNEQFF.

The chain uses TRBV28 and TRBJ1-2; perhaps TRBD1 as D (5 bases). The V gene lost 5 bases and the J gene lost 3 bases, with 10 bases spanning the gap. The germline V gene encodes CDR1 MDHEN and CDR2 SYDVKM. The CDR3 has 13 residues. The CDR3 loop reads CASSQGYHYGYTF. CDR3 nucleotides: TGTGCCAGCAGTCAGGGTTACCACTATGGCTACACCTTC.

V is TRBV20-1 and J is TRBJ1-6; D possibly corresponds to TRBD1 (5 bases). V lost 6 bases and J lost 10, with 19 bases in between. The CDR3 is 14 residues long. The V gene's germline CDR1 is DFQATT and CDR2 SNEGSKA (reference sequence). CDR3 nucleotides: TGCAGTGCCTGGGAGGCAGGGAAGGGGTCACCCCTCCACTTT. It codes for CSAWEAGKGSPLHF.

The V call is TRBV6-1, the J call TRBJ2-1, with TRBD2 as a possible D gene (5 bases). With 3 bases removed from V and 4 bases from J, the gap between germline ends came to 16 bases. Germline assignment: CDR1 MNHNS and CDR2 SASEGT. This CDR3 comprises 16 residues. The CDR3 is CASSDRGVDGYNEQFF. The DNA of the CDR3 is TGTGCCAGCAGTGACCGGGGAGTAGACGGATACAATGAGCAGTTCTTC.

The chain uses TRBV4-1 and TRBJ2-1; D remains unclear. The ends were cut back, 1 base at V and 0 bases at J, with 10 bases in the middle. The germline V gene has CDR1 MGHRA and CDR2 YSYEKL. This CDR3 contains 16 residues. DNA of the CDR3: TGCGCCAGCAGCCAAGGGACGGCAAACTCCTACAATGAGCAGTTCTTC. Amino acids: CASSQGTANSYNEQFF.

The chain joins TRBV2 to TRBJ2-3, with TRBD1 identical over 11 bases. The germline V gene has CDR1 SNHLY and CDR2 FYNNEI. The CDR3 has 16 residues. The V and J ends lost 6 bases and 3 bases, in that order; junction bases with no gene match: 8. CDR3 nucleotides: TGTGCCAGCAGGATGGACAGGGGGCAATTTACAGATACGCAGTATTTT. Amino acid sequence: CASRMDRGQFTDTQYF.

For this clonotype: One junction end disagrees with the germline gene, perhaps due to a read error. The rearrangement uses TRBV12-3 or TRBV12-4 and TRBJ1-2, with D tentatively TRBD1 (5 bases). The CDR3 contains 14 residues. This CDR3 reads CASSFISGAGGYTF. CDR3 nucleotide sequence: TGTGCTAGCAGTTTCATCTCCGGGGCAGGCGGCTACACCTTC.

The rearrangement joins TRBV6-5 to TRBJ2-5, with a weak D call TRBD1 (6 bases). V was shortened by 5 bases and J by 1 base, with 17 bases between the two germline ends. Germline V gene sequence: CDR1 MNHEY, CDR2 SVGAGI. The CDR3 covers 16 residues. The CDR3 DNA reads TGTGCCAGCAGTCGAACCCGGGACATTCGCCAAGAGACCCAGTACTTC. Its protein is CASSRTRDIRQETQYF.

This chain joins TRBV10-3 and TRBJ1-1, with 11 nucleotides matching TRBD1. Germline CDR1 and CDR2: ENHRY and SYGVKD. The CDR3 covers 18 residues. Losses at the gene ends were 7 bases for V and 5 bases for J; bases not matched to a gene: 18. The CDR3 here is CAINPDRGLQLGGTEAFF. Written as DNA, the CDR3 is TGTGCCATCAACCCGGACAGGGGGCTCCAACTTGGTGGTACTGAAGCTTTCTTT.

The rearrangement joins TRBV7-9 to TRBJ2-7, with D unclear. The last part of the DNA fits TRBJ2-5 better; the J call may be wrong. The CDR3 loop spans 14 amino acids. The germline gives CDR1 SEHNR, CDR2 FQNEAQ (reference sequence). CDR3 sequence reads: CASSLGPFIETQYF. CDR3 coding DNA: TGTGCCAGCAGCTTAGGACCGTTTATCGAGACCCAGTACTTC.

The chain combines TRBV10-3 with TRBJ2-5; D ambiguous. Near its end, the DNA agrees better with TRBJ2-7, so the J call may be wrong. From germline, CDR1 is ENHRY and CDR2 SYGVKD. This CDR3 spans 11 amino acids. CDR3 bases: TGTGCCATCAGTGAGGGTCTCGAGCAGTACTTC. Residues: CAISEGLEQYF.

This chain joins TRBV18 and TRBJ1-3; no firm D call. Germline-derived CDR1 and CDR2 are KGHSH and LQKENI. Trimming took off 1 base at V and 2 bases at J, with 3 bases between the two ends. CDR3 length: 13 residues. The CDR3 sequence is CASSPQAGNTIYF. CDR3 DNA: TGTGCCAGCTCACCACAGGCTGGAAACACCATATATTTT. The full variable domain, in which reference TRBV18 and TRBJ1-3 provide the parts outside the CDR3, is NAGVMQNPRHLVRRRGQEARLRCSPMKGHSHVYWYRQLPEEGLKFMVYLQKENIIDESGMPKERFSAEFPKEGPSILRIQQVVRGDSAAYFCASSPQAGNTIYFGEGSWLTVV.

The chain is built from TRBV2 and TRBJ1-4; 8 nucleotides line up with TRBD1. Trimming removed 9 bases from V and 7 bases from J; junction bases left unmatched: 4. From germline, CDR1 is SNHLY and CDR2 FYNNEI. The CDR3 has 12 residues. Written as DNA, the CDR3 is TGTGCCAGATCAGGGGGCCCTGAAAAACTGTTTTTT. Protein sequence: CARSGGPEKLFF.

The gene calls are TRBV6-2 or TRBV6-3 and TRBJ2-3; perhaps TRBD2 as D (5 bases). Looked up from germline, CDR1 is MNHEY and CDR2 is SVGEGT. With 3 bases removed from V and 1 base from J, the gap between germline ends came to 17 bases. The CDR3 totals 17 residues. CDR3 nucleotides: TGTGCCAGCAGTTATATGGACGCCCAACTAGGCACAGATACGCAGTATTTT. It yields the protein CASSYMDAQLGTDTQYF.

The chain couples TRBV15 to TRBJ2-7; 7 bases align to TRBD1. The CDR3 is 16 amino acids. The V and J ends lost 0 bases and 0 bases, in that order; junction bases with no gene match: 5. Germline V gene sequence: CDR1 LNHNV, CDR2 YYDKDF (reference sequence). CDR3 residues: CATSRDLAGGSYEQYF. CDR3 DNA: TGTGCCACCAGCAGAGATCTGGCAGGGGGCTCCTACGAGCAGTACTTC.

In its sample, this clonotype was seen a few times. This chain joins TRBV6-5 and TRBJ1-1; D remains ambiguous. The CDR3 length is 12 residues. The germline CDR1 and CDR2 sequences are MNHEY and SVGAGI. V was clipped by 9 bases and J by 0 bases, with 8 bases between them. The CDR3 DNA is TGTGCCAGTATCGACTTGAACACTGAAGCTTTCTTT. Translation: CASIDLNTEAFF.

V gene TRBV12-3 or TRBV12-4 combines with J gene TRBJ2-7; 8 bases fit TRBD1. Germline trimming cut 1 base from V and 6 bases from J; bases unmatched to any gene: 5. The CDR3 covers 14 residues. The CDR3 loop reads CASSLDRGYGEQYF. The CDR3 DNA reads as TGTGCCAGCAGTTTAGACAGGGGGTATGGCGAGCAGTACTTC.

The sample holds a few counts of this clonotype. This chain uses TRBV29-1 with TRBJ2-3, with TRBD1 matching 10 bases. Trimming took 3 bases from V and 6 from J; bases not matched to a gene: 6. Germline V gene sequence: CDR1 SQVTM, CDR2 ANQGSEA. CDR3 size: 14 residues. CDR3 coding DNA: TGCAGCGTTGAGGGACAGGGGTCTGGCGATACGCAGTATTTT. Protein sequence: CSVEGQGSGDTQYF.